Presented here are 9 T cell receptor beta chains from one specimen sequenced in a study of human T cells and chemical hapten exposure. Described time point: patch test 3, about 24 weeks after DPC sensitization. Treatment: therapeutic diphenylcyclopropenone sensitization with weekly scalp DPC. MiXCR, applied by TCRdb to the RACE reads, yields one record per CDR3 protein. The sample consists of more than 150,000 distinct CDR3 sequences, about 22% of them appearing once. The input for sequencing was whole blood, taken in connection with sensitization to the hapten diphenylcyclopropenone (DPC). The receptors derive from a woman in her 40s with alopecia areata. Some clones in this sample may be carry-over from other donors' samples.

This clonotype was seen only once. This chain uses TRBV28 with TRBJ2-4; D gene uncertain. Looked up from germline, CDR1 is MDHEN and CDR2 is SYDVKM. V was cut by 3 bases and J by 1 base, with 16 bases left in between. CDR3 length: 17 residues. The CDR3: CASSLFRAWAAKNIQYF. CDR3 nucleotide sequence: TGTGCCAGCAGTTTGTTCCGGGCCTGGGCGGCCAAAAACATTCAGTACTTC. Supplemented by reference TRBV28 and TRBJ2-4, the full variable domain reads DVKVTQSSRYLVKRTGEKVFLECVQDMDHENMFWYRQDPGLGLRLIYFSYDVKMKEKGDIPEGYSVSREKKERFSLILESASTNQTSMYLCASSLFRAWAAKNIQYFGAGTRLSVL.

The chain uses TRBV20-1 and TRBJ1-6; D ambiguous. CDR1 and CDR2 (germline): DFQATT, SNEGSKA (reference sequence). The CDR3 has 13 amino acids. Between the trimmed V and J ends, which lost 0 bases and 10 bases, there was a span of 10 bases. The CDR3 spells CSARDKEGSPLHF. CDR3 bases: TGCAGTGCTAGAGACAAAGAGGGCTCACCCCTCCACTTT.

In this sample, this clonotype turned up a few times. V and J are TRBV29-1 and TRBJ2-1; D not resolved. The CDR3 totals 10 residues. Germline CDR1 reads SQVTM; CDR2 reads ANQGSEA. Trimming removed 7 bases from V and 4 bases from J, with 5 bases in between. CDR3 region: CSGSYNEQFF. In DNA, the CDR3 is TGCAGCGGCTCATACAATGAGCAGTTCTTC.

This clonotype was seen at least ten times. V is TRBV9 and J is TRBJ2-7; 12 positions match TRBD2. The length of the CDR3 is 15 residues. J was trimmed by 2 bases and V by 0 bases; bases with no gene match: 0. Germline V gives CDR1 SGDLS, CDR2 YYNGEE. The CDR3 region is CASSVGLAGAYEQYF. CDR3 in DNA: TGTGCCAGCAGCGTAGGACTAGCGGGGGCCTACGAGCAGTACTTC. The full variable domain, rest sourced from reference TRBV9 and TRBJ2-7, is DSGVTQTPKHLITATGQRVTLRCSPRSGDLSVYWYQQSLDQGLQFLIQYYNGEERAKGNILERFSAQQFPDLHSELNLSSLELGDSALYFCASSVGLAGAYEQYFGPGTRLTVT.

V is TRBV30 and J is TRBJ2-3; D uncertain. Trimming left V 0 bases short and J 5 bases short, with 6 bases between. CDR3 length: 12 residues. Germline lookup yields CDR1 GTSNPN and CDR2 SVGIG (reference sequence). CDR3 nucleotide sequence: TGTGCCTGGAGTGTCGGAGAAGATACGCAGTATTTT. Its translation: CAWSVGEDTQYF.

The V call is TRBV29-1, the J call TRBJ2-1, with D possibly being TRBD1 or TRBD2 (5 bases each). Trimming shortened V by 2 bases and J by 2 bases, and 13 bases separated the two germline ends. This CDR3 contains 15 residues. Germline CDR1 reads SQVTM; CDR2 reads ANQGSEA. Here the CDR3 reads CSVESGTSTYNEQFF. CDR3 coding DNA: TGCAGCGTTGAATCCGGGACCTCTACCTACAATGAGCAGTTCTTC.

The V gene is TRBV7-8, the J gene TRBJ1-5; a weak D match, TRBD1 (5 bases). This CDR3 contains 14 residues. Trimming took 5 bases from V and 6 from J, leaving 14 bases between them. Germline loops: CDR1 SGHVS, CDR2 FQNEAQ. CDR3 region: CASSPHQGAQPQHF. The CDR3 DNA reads TGTGCCAGCAGCCCTCACCAGGGAGCTCAGCCCCAGCATTTT.

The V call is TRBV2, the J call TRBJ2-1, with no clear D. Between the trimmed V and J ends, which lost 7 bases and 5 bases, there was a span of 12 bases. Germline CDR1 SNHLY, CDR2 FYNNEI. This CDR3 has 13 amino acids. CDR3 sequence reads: CASKKDRNNEQFF. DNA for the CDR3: TGTGCCAGCAAGAAAGACCGTAACAATGAGCAGTTCTTC.

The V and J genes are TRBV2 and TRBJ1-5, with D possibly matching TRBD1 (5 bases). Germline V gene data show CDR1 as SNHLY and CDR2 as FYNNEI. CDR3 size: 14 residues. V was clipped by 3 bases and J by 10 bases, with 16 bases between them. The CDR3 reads CASSEDRGPRPQHF. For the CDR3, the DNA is TGTGCCAGCAGTGAGGATAGGGGACCTCGACCCCAGCATTTT.